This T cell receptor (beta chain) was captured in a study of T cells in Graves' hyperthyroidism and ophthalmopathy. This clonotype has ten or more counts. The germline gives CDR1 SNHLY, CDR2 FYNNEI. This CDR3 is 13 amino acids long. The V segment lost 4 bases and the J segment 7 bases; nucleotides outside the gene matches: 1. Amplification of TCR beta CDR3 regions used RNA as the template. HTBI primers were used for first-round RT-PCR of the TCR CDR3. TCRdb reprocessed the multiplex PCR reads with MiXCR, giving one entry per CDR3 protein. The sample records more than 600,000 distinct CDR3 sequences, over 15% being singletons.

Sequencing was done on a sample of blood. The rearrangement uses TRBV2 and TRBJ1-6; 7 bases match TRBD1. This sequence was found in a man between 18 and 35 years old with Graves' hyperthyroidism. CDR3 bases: TGTGCCAGCAGTGGACAGGGAAATTCACCCCTCCACTTT. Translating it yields CASSGQGNSPLHF.